The entry below gives a single T cell receptor beta chain sequence along with its context. The antigen it recognizes is unknown. Base-call qualities are not available, and no considerably larger clone is one nucleotide away. The data derive from a study of blood T cell repertoires in COVID-19 (TCRdb year 2020). For the wider study: Collaborator samples came from the United States, Italy and Spain and covered acute and convalescent phases of COVID-19. The material from the prospective study consisted of cDNA or gDNA derived from T cells, B-cell-depleted T cells, or PBMCs. A de-identified subject ID, COVID-19 status, age in years and sex were almost always included in the sample metadata. Samples came from the ongoing ImmuneRACE study (first 160 participants) plus 1,254 subjects from 6 global collaborators. The repertoires were released in a freely available public database intended as a resource for research on the immune response to SARS-CoV-2. Subjects who had been exposed to COVID-19, were actively infected with it, or had recovered from it provided the deeply sampled blood TCRbeta repertoires that made up the dataset. Where available, HLA class I and class II types were taken from metadata supplied by the sample provider and were not determined by assay-based typing.

The full study reports these points: The amount of clinical and demographic metadata varied by source and participant and was provided uncurated.

Participants in the prospective study were aged about 18 to 89 years, lived in 20 to 30 United States geographic areas, and enrolled through a virtual design. Cohort assignment in the prospective study relied on participant-reported clinical history from a screening survey and a study questionnaire. Exposed participants had been in contact with someone with a PCR-confirmed or clinician-diagnosed COVID-19 case within 2 weeks of study entry. In the prospective study, whole blood, serum and a nasopharyngeal or oropharyngeal swab were collected from each participant by mobile phlebotomists. Participants in the prospective study had the option to provide additional blood draws and questionnaires over an approximately 2-month period. Blood samples from the prospective study were shipped frozen or at room temperature prior to DNA extraction. TCRbeta CDR3 regions were amplified from genomic DNA by means of the immunoSEQ Assay, a bias-controlled multiplex PCR. Regarding the original processing steps: The number of nucleated cells in each sample was estimated by amplification of reference gene primers within the assay. Sequence reads were collapsed and filtered to measure the absolute abundance of every unique TCRbeta CDR3 rearrangement. For each sample, productive Simpson clonality was calculated as the square root of Simpson's diversity index across productive rearrangements. TCRdb took over this immuneACCESS table, retaining in-frame rearrangements with V and J assigned. Such tables are incomplete; in checked studies, under half of the missing clones stem from an unresolved V gene, and the remainder is unexplained. The D gene and trimming were derived from the DNA, and the V and J assignments and clone size from that table. The sample table records hundreds of thousands of clones; 89% of these occur just once. The ten largest clones capture under 3.5% of the sample.

V has 5 bases trimmed and J has 4 bases trimmed; junction bases matching no gene number 10. CDR1 and CDR2, looked up from the germline V gene, are MNHEY and SVGAGI. Counted from cysteine to phenylalanine, this CDR3 has 15 amino acids. Of all the DNA, just the CDR3 is kept, 45 bases in frame from base 1. The sample taken for sequencing was PBMCs or T cells enriched from blood (not recorded which). The chain is encoded by TRBV6-5 joined to TRBJ1-2; TRBD1 aligns with 7 central bases. The clonotype was recovered from a woman aged 45-60 years who had been exposed to COVID-19. The CDR3 reads as follows: CASSRTSGQLYGYTF. The DNA sequence is given as TGTGCCAGCAGTCGGACCTCGGGACAGCTCTATGGCTACACCTTC.